These 29 T cell receptor beta chains originate from one sample sequenced in a study of low-dose radiotherapy and immunotherapy resistance in tumors. cDNA synthesis used a TRAV/TRBV-specific primer set for both chains. Over roughly 20 PCR cycles, TCRs were amplified from a constant-region primer and V-primer adapter. Using its own MiXCR run on the reads, TCRdb lists one record per CDR3 protein. The table shows over 55,000 distinct CDR3 sequences, with more than 25% occurring only once. Specified time point: before trial treatment. The sequencing here drew on PBMCs, taken before treatment. The source of these receptors is a female donor with ovarian cancer.

This clonotype has more than one count but fewer than ten. The V call is TRBV4-1, the J call TRBJ1-2; D is perhaps TRBD1 (5 bases). Germline CDR1 and CDR2: MGHRA and YSYEKL. V gave up 8 bases and J gave up 7 bases, with 17 bases separating them. The CDR3 sequence is 13 residues long. CDR3 bases: TGCGCCAGCGGAGTAGGCAGGGAAGGTGGCTACACCTTC. Translating gives CASGVGREGGYTF.

The V call is TRBV12-3 or TRBV12-4, the J call TRBJ1-5; D ambiguous. The CDR3 extends over 14 amino acids. V was trimmed by 4 bases and J by 2 bases, leaving 9 bases between them. The CDR3 DNA reads as TGTGCCAGCAGTTGGGCAGTCGGCAATCAGCCCCAGCATTTT. Translation gives CASSWAVGNQPQHF.

This clonotype was counted ten times or more. Because the CDR3's place on the DNA is in doubt, the DNA is left out and the CDR3 is given as listed by TCRdb. The CDR3: CASIIVSSGGGRTPGSCFF. V usage is TRBV6-2 or TRBV6-3 and J usage is TRBJ2-2; the D call TRBD2 from the table was never checked on the DNA. CDR1 is MNHEY and CDR2 is SVGEGT in the germline V gene. The CDR3 extends over 19 residues, inclusive of both ends.

This clonotype was observed at least ten times. The rearrangement uses TRBV20-1 and TRBJ2-6, with D possibly being TRBD1 or TRBD2 (5 bases each). Trimming left V 0 bases short and J 2 bases short, with 5 bases between. CDR1 is DFQATT and CDR2 is SNEGSKA in the germline V gene (reference sequence). This CDR3 is built from 14 residues. The CDR3 DNA is TGCAGTGCTAGAGAGGGGGCTGGGGCCAACGTCCTGACTTTC. Encoded protein: CSAREGAGANVLTF.

This clonotype occurred once. A read error is likely here: a far larger clone is one base away. The chain employs TRBV6-2 or TRBV6-3 and TRBJ2-3, with D hard to call. Germline V lookup: CDR1 MNHEY, CDR2 SVGEGT. The CDR3 totals 18 residues. CDR3 DNA: TGTGCCATCAGTGACTCGAAGCCCTCAAACCTCAGCACAGATACGCAGTATTTT. Protein: CAISDSKPSNLSTDTQYF.

Ten or more counts support this clonotype. The chain carries TRBV5-1 and TRBJ2-1; 11 nucleotides line up with TRBD2. Germline V lookup: CDR1 SGHRS, CDR2 YFSETQ. The V gene end was trimmed by 4 bases and the J gene end by 6 bases; junction bases not matched to a gene: 9. CDR3 size: 16 residues. CDR3 residues: CASSHTSGGFPNEQFF. CDR3 DNA sequence: TGCGCCAGCAGCCACACTAGCGGGGGCTTCCCCAATGAGCAGTTCTTC.

This clonotype has at least ten counts. V usage is TRBV7-9 and J usage is TRBJ2-2; 8 bases fit TRBD2. This CDR3 contains 16 residues. V gave up 1 base and J gave up 0 bases; unmatched junction bases: 1. Germline-derived CDR1 and CDR2 are SEHNR and FQNEAQ (reference sequence). The CDR3 protein is CASSLVRGANTGELFF. The CDR3, as DNA: TGTGCCAGCAGCTTAGTGCGGGGGGCGAACACCGGGGAGCTGTTTTTT.

In this sample, this clonotype turned up many times. The genes are TRBV5-6 and TRBJ2-1, with D hard to call. Germline loops: CDR1 SGHDT, CDR2 YYEEEE. Trimming pared 5 bases from V and 13 bases from J, leaving 19 bases between. The CDR3 is 13 amino acids. CDR3 nucleotide sequence: TGTGCCAGCAGAAAAAGGACGGCGGCCTTACAGTTCTTC. The encoded protein is CASRKRTAALQFF.

The chain links TRBV9 to TRBJ2-1; D is ambiguous. Germline V gene data show CDR1 as SGDLS and CDR2 as YYNGEE. The CDR3 covers 15 residues. Trimming pared 0 bases from V and 0 bases from J, leaving 7 bases between. The CDR3 reads CASSVGFSSYNEQFF. DNA for the CDR3: TGTGCCAGCAGCGTAGGCTTCAGCTCCTACAATGAGCAGTTCTTC. Full variable domain (missing parts from reference TRBV9 and TRBJ2-1): DSGVTQTPKHLITATGQRVTLRCSPRSGDLSVYWYQQSLDQGLQFLIQYYNGEERAKGNILERFSAQQFPDLHSELNLSSLELGDSALYFCASSVGFSSYNEQFFGPGTRLTVL.

Of note for this clonotype: A far larger clone is off by one base, so a read error is likely. This sequence joins TRBV7-6 and TRBJ2-5; 12 bases align to TRBD2. Looked up from germline, CDR1 is SGHVS and CDR2 is FNYEAQ. The CDR3 runs 16 residues. CDR3 residues: CASSFGLAGYQEIQYF. DNA of the CDR3: TGTGCCAGCAGCTTCGGACTAGCGGGGTACCAAGAGATCCAGTACTTC. The whole variable domain, remainder taken from reference TRBV7-6 and TRBJ2-5, is GAGVSQSPRYKVTKRGQDVALRCDPISGHVSLYWYRQALGQGPEFLTYFNYEAQQDKSGLPNDRFSAERPEGSISTLTIQRTEQRDSAMYRCASSFGLAGYQEIQYFGPGTRLLVL.

Note on this clonotype: Given a much more abundant clone one base away, this may be a read error. CDR3 sequence (DNA): TGTGCCAGCAGCCGCAAGACTGGCAGGCAAGAGACCCAGTACTTC. Amino acids: CASSRKTGRQETQYF. The chain joins TRBV5-4 to TRBJ2-5; D is ambiguous. This CDR3 has 15 amino acids. Trimming stripped 4 bases from V and 2 bases from J, with 15 bases between. Germline CDR1 reads SGHNT; CDR2 reads YYREEE (reference sequence).

This clonotype was picked up many times. V and J are TRBV12-3 or TRBV12-4 and TRBJ2-4; no reliable D call. The CDR3 covers 15 residues. V was trimmed by 8 bases and J by 0 bases, leaving 14 bases between them. The CDR3 DNA is TGTGCCAGCGCCCTTGGGTTCAAAGCCAAAAACATTCAGTACTTC. This translates into CASALGFKAKNIQYF.

This chain uses TRBV4-1 with TRBJ2-1; 12 bases line up with TRBD2. The CDR3 spans 19 residues. V trimming: 4 bases; J trimming: 3 bases; junction bases outside the gene matches: 13. CDR1 MGHRA and CDR2 YSYEKL come from the germline V gene. The CDR3 here is CASSPRGASGGGIYNEQFF. CDR3 coding DNA: TGCGCCAGCAGCCCCCGTGGCGCTAGCGGGGGGGGGATCTACAATGAGCAGTTCTTC.

The chain recombines TRBV30 with TRBJ2-5, with 7 positions matching TRBD2. Germline assignment: CDR1 GTSNPN and CDR2 SVGIG (reference sequence). The V segment lost 3 bases and the J segment 7 bases; nucleotides outside the gene matches: 11. The CDR3 is made up of 14 amino acids. CDR3 in DNA: TGTGCCTGGAGAAAATTACAGCGGGGAGGGACCCAGTACTTC. Amino acids: CAWRKLQRGGTQYF.

This clonotype was detected many times. CDR3 region: CASSRTSWETQYF. CDR3 DNA sequence: TGTGCCAGCAGCCGGACTAGCTGGGAGACCCAGTACTTC. J is TRBJ2-5 and V is TRBV3-1; TRBD2 agrees at 8 bases. Trimming at V came to 4 bases and at J to 5 bases, leaving 3 bases not matched to a gene. The CDR3 spans 13 residues. The germline gives CDR1 LGHDT, CDR2 YNNKEL (reference sequence).

This rearrangement joins TRBV28 to TRBJ2-3; 7 bases fit TRBD2. The CDR3 loop spans 14 amino acids. Per the germline V gene, CDR1 is MDHEN and CDR2 is SYDVKM. V trimming: 5 bases; J trimming: 0 bases; junction bases outside the gene matches: 2. The CDR3: CASSPGLSTDTQYF. CDR3 in DNA: TGTGCCAGCAGTCCGGGACTAAGCACAGATACGCAGTATTTT.

This clonotype was seen repeatedly, ten times or more. The chain joins TRBV7-2 to TRBJ1-1; the match to TRBD1 covers 8 bases. This CDR3 is built from 15 residues. Trimming took 5 bases from V and 1 from J; bases not matched to a gene: 6. CDR1 is SGHTA, CDR2 FQGNSA, per germline. The CDR3 DNA reads TGTGCCAGCAGCGGGCGGACAGGGAAGAACACTGAAGCTTTCTTT. Its protein is CASSGRTGKNTEAFF.

This clonotype has a count of ten or more. This chain uses TRBV7-8 with TRBJ2-5; 11 bases line up with TRBD2. Germline V gene lookup returns CDR1 SGHVS and CDR2 FQNEAQ. CDR3 size: 20 residues. V was clipped by 1 base and J by 5 bases; unmatched bases: 18. In DNA, the CDR3 is TGTGCCAGCAGCTTAGAGGTCCCTGGGGGACTAGCGGCCTCGCGGGAGACCCAGTACTTC. Amino acids: CASSLEVPGGLAASRETQYF.

As to this clonotype: A far larger clone is just one base off, so this is likely a read error. The chain combines TRBV6-8 with TRBJ2-7, with D possibly being TRBD1 or TRBD2 (5 bases each). Trimming removed 10 bases at V and 1 base at J, with 23 bases between. The V gene's germline CDR1 is MNHGY and CDR2 SAAAGT. This CDR3 is built from 16 residues. CDR3 bases: TGTGCCAACAAGCAGGGATCCGGGACGGGTTCCTACGAGCAGTACTTC. The encoded protein is CANKQGSGTGSYEQYF.

Many counts were recorded for this clonotype. This rearrangement joins TRBV7-2 to TRBJ2-3, with D uncertain. The CDR3 spans 12 residues. Germline-derived CDR1 and CDR2 are SGHTA and FQGNSA. The ends were cut back, 3 bases at V and 2 bases at J, with 3 bases in the middle. The CDR3 nucleotides read TGTGCCAGCAGCTTCGACACAGATACGCAGTATTTT. Translating it yields CASSFDTDTQYF.

This clonotype was seen repeatedly, ten times or more. V and J are TRBV7-3 and TRBJ2-1; TRBD2 agrees at 9 bases. Unmatched junction bases numbered 7, after V lost 1 base and J lost 6 bases. The CDR3 runs 16 residues. Germline V CDR1 and CDR2: SGHTA, FQGTGA. CDR3 coding DNA: TGTGCCAGCAGCTTAAACACGGGACTAGCTTCCAATGAGCAGTTCTTC. Its protein product is CASSLNTGLASNEQFF. Filled out from reference TRBV7-3 and TRBJ2-1, the complete variable domain reads GAGVSQTPSNKVTEKGKYVELRCDPISGHTALYWYRQSLGQGPEFLIYFQGTGAADDSGLPNDRFFAVRPEGSVSTLKIQRTERGDSAVYLCASSLNTGLASNEQFFGPGTRLTVL.

This clonotype occurred many times. The J gene is TRBJ2-7, the V gene TRBV18, with 9 bases that match TRBD1. Germline CDR1 is KGHSH and CDR2 is LQKENI. CDR3 length equals 13 residues. Trimming cost V 3 bases and J 6 bases; bases outside gene matches: 3. As DNA, the CDR3 is TGTGCCAGCTCACCTAGGGACAGGGTCGAGCAGTACTTC. Protein: CASSPRDRVEQYF.

In its sample, this clonotype was seen many times. The chain employs TRBV7-9 and TRBJ1-2; D call uncertain. From germline, CDR1 is SEHNR and CDR2 FQNEAQ (reference sequence). The CDR3 is 14 amino acids. V lost 1 base to trimming and J lost 2 bases, with 8 bases between them. The CDR3 spells CASSLDTENYGYTF. The CDR3 DNA is TGTGCCAGCAGCTTAGACACAGAAAACTATGGCTACACCTTC. Drawing the rest from reference TRBV7-9 and TRBJ1-2, the complete variable domain is DTGVSQNPRHKITKRGQNVTFRCDPISEHNRLYWYRQTLGQGPEFLTYFQNEAQLEKSRLLSDRFSAERPKGSFSTLEIQRTEQGDSAMYLCASSLDTENYGYTFGSGTRLTVV.

This clonotype was detected ten times or more. The V call is TRBV7-6, the J call TRBJ2-1, with 9 bases matching TRBD2. Germline values: CDR1 SGHVS, CDR2 FNYEAQ. The CDR3 is made up of 15 amino acids. With V trimmed by 5 bases and J by 2 bases, 4 bases remained unmatched. The DNA for the CDR3 is TGTGCCAGCAGCATTAGCGGGAGCACCTACAATGAGCAGTTCTTC. It encodes CASSISGSTYNEQFF. Supplemented by reference TRBV7-6 and TRBJ2-1, the full variable domain reads GAGVSQSPRYKVTKRGQDVALRCDPISGHVSLYWYRQALGQGPEFLTYFNYEAQQDKSGLPNDRFSAERPEGSISTLTIQRTEQRDSAMYRCASSISGSTYNEQFFGPGTRLTVL.

To note about this clonotype: It is likely a read error: a sequence one base away is far more abundant. The chain links TRBV28 to TRBJ2-1; TRBD1 is a possible D gene (6 bases). CDR1 is MDHEN and CDR2 is SYDVKM in the germline V gene. This CDR3 is 14 amino acids long. The V end was cut by 7 bases, the J end by 15 bases, with 25 bases between. CDR3 amino acids: CASTVQGRGPGAFF. CDR3 in DNA: TGTGCCAGCACCGTACAGGGCAGGGGCCCTGGTGCGTTCTTC.

The genes are TRBV24-1 and TRBJ2-3, with 8 bases that match TRBD1. Per the germline V gene, CDR1 is KGHDR and CDR2 is SFDVKD. Trimming removed 10 bases from V and 4 bases from J; junction bases left unmatched: 15. CDR3 length equals 16 residues. CDR3: CATKRGRGLPPDTQYF. CDR3 sequence (DNA): TGTGCCACTAAGAGGGGCAGGGGGCTCCCCCCAGATACGCAGTATTTT.

V is TRBV5-1 and J is TRBJ2-7; either TRBD1 or TRBD2 may supply D (5 bases each). The CDR3 extends over 16 amino acids. The V gene lost 0 bases and the J gene lost 2 bases, with 15 bases spanning the gap. Germline CDR1 and CDR2: SGHRS and YFSETQ. CDR3 protein: CASSLAGRPGPYEQYF. For the CDR3, the DNA is TGCGCCAGCAGCTTGGCCGGCCGCCCGGGGCCCTACGAGCAGTACTTC.

Remarks on this clonotype: A far larger clone lies a single base away; this is likely a read error. V and J are TRBV5-5 and TRBJ2-1; 9 bases are shared with TRBD2. V shed 4 bases and J 10 bases; nucleotides not matched to a gene: 15. Germline V CDR1 and CDR2: SGHKS, YYEKEE (reference sequence). This CDR3 comprises 16 residues. Here the CDR3 reads CASSPLARGGPYEQFF. The CDR3 region has the DNA TGTGCCAGCAGCCCCCTTGCGCGGGGGGGCCCCTACGAGCAGTTCTTC.

This clonotype was picked up many times. V usage is TRBV7-9 and J usage is TRBJ2-7; 8 bases fit TRBD2. Germline V lookup: CDR1 SEHNR, CDR2 FQNEAQ (reference sequence). The CDR3 runs to 16 residues. The V gene end was trimmed by 5 bases and the J gene end by 1 base; junction bases not matched to a gene: 10. CDR3 in DNA: TGTGCCAGCAGCCTCGGGGGCGGGAGGACTTCCTACGAGCAGTACTTC. It translates to CASSLGGGRTSYEQYF.